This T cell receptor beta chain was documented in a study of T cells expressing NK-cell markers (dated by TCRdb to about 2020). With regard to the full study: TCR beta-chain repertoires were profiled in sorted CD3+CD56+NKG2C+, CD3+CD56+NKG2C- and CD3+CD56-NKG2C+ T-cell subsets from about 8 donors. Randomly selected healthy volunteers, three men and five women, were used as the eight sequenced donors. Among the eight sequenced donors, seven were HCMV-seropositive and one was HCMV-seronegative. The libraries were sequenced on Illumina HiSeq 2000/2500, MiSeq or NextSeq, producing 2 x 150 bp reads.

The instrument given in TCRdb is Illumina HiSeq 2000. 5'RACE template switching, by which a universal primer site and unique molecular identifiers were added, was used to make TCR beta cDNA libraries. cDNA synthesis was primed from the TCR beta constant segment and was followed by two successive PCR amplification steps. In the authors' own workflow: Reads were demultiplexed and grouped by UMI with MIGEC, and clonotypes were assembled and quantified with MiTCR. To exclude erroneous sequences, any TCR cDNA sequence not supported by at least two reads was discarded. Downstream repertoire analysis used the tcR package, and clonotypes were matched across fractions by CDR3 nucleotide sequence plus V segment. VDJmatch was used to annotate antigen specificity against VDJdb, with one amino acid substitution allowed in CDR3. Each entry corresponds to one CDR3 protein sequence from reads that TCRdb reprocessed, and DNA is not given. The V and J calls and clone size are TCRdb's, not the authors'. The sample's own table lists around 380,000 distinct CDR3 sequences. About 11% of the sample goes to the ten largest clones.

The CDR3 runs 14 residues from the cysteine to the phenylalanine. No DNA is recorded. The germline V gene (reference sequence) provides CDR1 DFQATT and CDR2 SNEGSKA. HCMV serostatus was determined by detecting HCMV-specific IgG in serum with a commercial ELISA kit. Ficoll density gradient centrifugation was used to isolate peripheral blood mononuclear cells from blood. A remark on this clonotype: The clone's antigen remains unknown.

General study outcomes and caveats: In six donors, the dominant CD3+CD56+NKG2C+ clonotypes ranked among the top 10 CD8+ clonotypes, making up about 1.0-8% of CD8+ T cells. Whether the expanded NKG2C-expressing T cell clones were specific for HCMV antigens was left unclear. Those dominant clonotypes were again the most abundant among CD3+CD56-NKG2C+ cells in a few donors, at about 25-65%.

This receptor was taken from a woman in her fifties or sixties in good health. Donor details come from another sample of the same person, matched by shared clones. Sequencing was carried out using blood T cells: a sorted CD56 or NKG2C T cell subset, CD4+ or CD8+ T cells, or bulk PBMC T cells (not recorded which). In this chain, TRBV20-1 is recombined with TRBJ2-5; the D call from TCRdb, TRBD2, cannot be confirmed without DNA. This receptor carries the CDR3 CSASSGKYQETQYF.